The rows below give T cell receptor beta chains drawn from one sample of a study of blood T cell repertoires in COVID-19. Clones were read by immunoSEQ multiplex PCR, and TCRdb kept only the in-frame ones, dropping some. The sample shows 130,000 to 150,000 clones, over 80% of them seen only once. The sequenced sample consisted of PBMCs or T cells enriched from blood (not recorded which). These receptors came from a woman between 50 and 59 years old who had been exposed to COVID-19. Both conserved end residues are part of each CDR3. D genes are given only for firm matches. Clone size is shown for a subset of rows, as once, few, many or a class of expanded clone.

>TRBV27|.|.|TRBJ2-1
CASSISLGSYNEQFF
TGTGCCAGCAGCATAAGCCTAGGCTCCTACAATGAGCAGTTCTTC
>TRBV7-2|TRBD1|.|TRBJ1-2
CASSLDSSTGSTIYGYTF
TGTGCCAGCAGCTTAGACTCTTCGACAGGGTCCACAATCTATGGCTACACCTTC
>TRBV4-3|.|.|TRBJ2-1
CASGRLPPGGSSYNEQFF
TGCGCCAGCGGTAGACTCCCGCCCGGGGGAAGCTCCTACAATGAGCAGTTCTTC
>TRBV3-1/TRBV3-2|.|.|TRBJ1-6
CASSRIGGGGNSPLHF
TGTGCCAGCAGCCGTATAGGGGGAGGGGGGAACTCACCCCTCCACTTT
>TRBV27|.|.|TRBJ2-5
CASSLLGVGQETQYF
TGTGCCAGCAGTTTATTAGGGGTGGGGCAAGAGACCCAGTACTTC
>TRBV29-1|.|.|TRBJ1-2
CSVEDRQINYGYTF
TGCAGCGTTGAAGATCGACAGATCAACTATGGCTACACCTTC
>TRBV6-1|.|once|TRBJ2-5
CASGPGEFSETQYF
TGTGCCAGCGGGCCCGGGGAATTCTCAGAGACCCAGTACTTC
>TRBV30|.|.|TRBJ1-4
CAWGPINEKLFF
TGTGCCTGGGGGCCGATTAATGAAAAACTGTTTTTT
>TRBV7-8|.|.|TRBJ2-2
CASSLGDWNTGELFF
TGTGCCAGCAGCTTGGGGGACTGGAACACCGGGGAGCTGTTTTTT
>TRBV7-9|TRBD1|.|TRBJ1-2
CASSLGDRGEHGYTF
TGTGCCAGCAGCTTAGGGGACAGGGGGGAGCATGGCTACACCTTC
>TRBV27|TRBD1|.|TRBJ1-2
CASSLRNRGRGGYTF
TGTGCCAGCAGTTTACGTAACAGGGGGCGAGGTGGCTACACCTTC
>TRBV7-2|.|.|TRBJ1-3
CASSPDFRTAGNTIYF
TGTGCCAGCAGCCCTGATTTTAGGACAGCCGGAAACACCATATATTTT
>TRBV12-3/TRBV12-4|TRBD1|few|TRBJ1-5
CASLDRVKQPQHF
TGTGCCAGCCTTGACAGGGTAAAACAGCCCCAGCATTTT
>TRBV20-1|.|.|TRBJ2-7
CSAHSSYEQYF
TGCAGTGCTCATAGCTCCTACGAGCAGTACTTC
>TRBV6-5|.|.|TRBJ2-7
CASRITDSAYYEQYF
TGTGCCAGCCGGATCACCGACAGTGCCTACTACGAGCAGTACTTC
>TRBV14|TRBD2|.|TRBJ2-1
CASSQPAFLAGGSNEQFF
TGTGCCAGCAGCCAACCCGCTTTCCTAGCGGGAGGGAGCAATGAGCAGTTCTTC
>TRBV2|.|.|TRBJ2-5
CASSPIRETQYF
TGTGCCAGCAGTCCTATAAGAGAGACCCAGTACTTC
>TRBV6-2/TRBV6-3|TRBD2|.|TRBJ2-7
CASSLAGGFYEQYF
TGTGCCAGCAGTTTAGCGGGGGGATTCTACGAGCAGTACTTC
>TRBV5-4|TRBD2|.|TRBJ2-5
CASSPGLAQETQYF
TGTGCCAGCAGCCCGGGACTAGCCCAAGAGACCCAGTACTTC
>TRBV30|TRBD2|.|TRBJ2-7
CAWSPRTVPGLAPVEQYF
TGTGCCTGGAGTCCACGGACAGTACCGGGACTAGCCCCCGTCGAGCAGTACTTC
>TRBV6-5|TRBD2|.|TRBJ2-3
CASSLAGGFTDTQYF
TGTGCCAGCAGTTTGGCGGGAGGATTCACAGATACGCAGTATTTT
>TRBV19|TRBD1|.|TRBJ1-2
CASSMFFSGTDEYGYTF
TGTGCCAGTAGTATGTTCTTTTCGGGGACAGATGAATATGGCTACACCTTC
>TRBV2|.|.|TRBJ2-7
CASSPGPGDEQYF
TGTGCCAGCAGTCCCGGGCCCGGGGACGAGCAGTACTTC
>TRBV12-3/TRBV12-4|.|.|TRBJ1-1
CASSKNTEAFF
TGTGCCAGCAGCAAGAACACTGAAGCTTTCTTT
>TRBV11-2|.|.|TRBJ1-2
CASSLDSYGYTF
TGTGCCAGCAGCCTCGACAGCTATGGCTACACCTTC
>TRBV21-1|.|.|TRBJ2-7
CASSKGRQGGDSYEQYF
TGTGCCAGCAGCAAAGGCAGGCAGGGCGGGGACTCCTACGAGCAGTACTTC
>TRBV18|.|.|TRBJ1-5
CASSPPTGKNQPQHF
TGTGCCAGCTCACCACCGACAGGAAAAAATCAGCCCCAGCATTTT
>TRBV6-4|TRBD2|.|TRBJ2-1
CASSDSGGDYNEQFF
TGTGCCAGCAGTGATAGCGGGGGGGACTACAATGAGCAGTTCTTC
>TRBV19|.|.|TRBJ1-6
CASSLQGALNSPLHF
TGTGCCAGTAGTCTTCAGGGCGCCCTGAATTCACCCCTCCACTTT
>TRBV3-1/TRBV3-2|.|.|TRBJ1-6
CASSQGRGGSPLHF
TGTGCCAGCAGCCAAGGTAGGGGTGGATCACCCCTCCACTTT